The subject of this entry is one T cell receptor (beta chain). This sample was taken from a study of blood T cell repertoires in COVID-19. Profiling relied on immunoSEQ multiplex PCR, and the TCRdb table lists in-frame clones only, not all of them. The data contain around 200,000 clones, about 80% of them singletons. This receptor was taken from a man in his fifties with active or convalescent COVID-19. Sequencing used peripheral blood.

CDR3 loop: CASSLSNPNYGYTF. The CDR3 DNA reads as TGCGCCAGCAGCTTGTCCAATCCCAACTATGGCTACACCTTC. V usage is TRBV5-1 and J usage is TRBJ1-2; D remains unclear. CDR3 size: 14 residues. Germline V gene sequence: CDR1 SGHRS, CDR2 YFSETQ. V was shortened by 1 base and J by 2 bases, with 9 bases between the two germline ends.